The next 5 T cell receptor beta chains were all read from a single sample in a study of beta chain features in type 1 diabetes (dated by TCRdb to the late 2010s). Libraries were constructed by the immunoSEQ multiplex PCR assay. The entire isolated RNA was reverse transcribed using the High Capacity cDNA Reverse Transcription Kit, and thus expressed TCRB transcripts were sequenced. Here the immuneACCESS table is served through TCRdb, limited to in-frame sequences with V and J called. Missing clones are a known gap in these copies; in checked studies unresolved V genes cover under half, and the rest lacks a known reason. The sample has about 360,000 clones on record, roughly 12% of them singletons. Less than 0.02% of the sample is taken by the ten largest. The sequenced sample was naive CD4+ T cells from blood. In light of the paper, this sample's cell subset or site label describes: true naive CD4+ T cells. These receptors all come from a man younger than 35 in good health.

The chain's CDR3 is CASSMTDYEQYF. The CDR3 DNA reads TGTGCCAGCAGCATGACAGACTACGAGCAGTACTTC. The chain couples TRBV6-6 to TRBJ2-7; D might be TRBD1 (5 bases). The CDR3 contains 12 residues. Germline CDR1 MNHNY, CDR2 SVGAGI (reference sequence). V lost 6 bases, J lost 3 bases, and 9 bases lay in between.

V and J are TRBV4-3 and TRBJ1-4, with D maybe TRBD1 (6 bases). CDR1 and CDR2 from the germline V gene are LGHNA and YSLEER. With 5 bases removed from V and 3 bases from J, the gap between germline ends came to 10 bases. This CDR3 contains 14 residues. As DNA, the CDR3 is TGCGCCAGCAGCAGGACAGAGCCTAATGAAAAACTGTTTTTT. It translates to CASSRTEPNEKLFF.

This chain links TRBV6-5 with TRBJ1-2, with TRBD1 identical over 7 bases. V shed 5 bases, J shed 8 bases, and the junction held 11 bases outside the gene matches. The CDR3 runs 14 residues. Germline values: CDR1 MNHEY, CDR2 SVGAGI. CDR3 coding DNA: TGTGCCAGCAGTCCCCGGGACAGCCTTCAGGGCTACACCTTC. Its translation is CASSPRDSLQGYTF.

This clone appeared a few times. The chain has TRBV7-9 and TRBJ2-2, with D possibly TRBD1 on 6 matching bases. V lost 0 bases to trimming and J lost 2 bases, with 7 bases between them. CDR1 is SEHNR and CDR2 is FQNEAQ in the germline V gene (reference sequence). This CDR3 comprises 15 residues. This chain's CDR3 is CASSLAGANTGELFF. The CDR3 DNA follows: TGTGCCAGCAGCTTAGCGGGGGCTAACACCGGGGAGCTGTTTTTT.

The chain links TRBV7-9 to TRBJ1-5; 11 nucleotides line up with TRBD1. CDR1 is SEHNR and CDR2 is FQNEAQ in the germline V gene (reference sequence). This CDR3 has 17 residues. V shed 4 bases, J shed 4 bases, and the junction held 9 bases outside the gene matches. CDR3 nucleotide sequence: TGTGCCAGCAGCTCAGTCACGGGGACAGGGGGGAATCAGCCCCAGCATTTT. Amino acids: CASSSVTGTGGNQPQHF.